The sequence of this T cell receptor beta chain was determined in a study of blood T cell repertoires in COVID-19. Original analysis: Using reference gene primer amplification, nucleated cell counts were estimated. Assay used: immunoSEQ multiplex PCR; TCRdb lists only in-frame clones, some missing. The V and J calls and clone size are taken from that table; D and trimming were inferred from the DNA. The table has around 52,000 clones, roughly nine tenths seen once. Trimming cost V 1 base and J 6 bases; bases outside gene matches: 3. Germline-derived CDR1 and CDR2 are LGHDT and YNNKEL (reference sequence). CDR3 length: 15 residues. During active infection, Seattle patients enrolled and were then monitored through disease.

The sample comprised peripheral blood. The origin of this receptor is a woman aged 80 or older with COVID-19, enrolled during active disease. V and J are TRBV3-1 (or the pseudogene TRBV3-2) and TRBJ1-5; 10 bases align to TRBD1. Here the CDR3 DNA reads TGTGCCAGCAGCCAAGGGGACAGGGGTAGTCAGCCCCAGCATTTT. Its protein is CASSQGDRGSQPQHF.